The following is a TCR beta chain sequence with its context. The data were obtained in a study of cytomegalovirus exposure and HLA in healthy donors. Germline values: CDR1 SGDLS, CDR2 YYNGEE. V lost 1 base, J lost 1 base, and 3 bases stayed unmatched. The CDR3 is 15 amino acids. Profiled with immunoSEQ multiplex PCR; TCRdb holds only in-frame clones, not every one. The sample lists 150,000 to 200,000 clones; 86% were seen once. This receptor was taken from a woman between 18 and 29 years old in good health and CMV-seronegative. The material sequenced was PBMCs. This chain joins TRBV9 and TRBJ1-1; 8 nucleotides agree with TRBD1. The CDR3 protein is CASSVYRGTNTEAFF. The CDR3 bases are TGTGCCAGCAGCGTATACAGGGGGACGAACACTGAAGCTTTCTTT.